These 24 T cell receptor beta chains were all obtained from the same sample, sequenced in a study of blood T cell repertoires in COVID-19. Measured with immunoSEQ multiplex PCR; TCRdb has only the in-frame clones, and not every one. The table lists approximately 150,000 clones, roughly 87% of them singletons. The specimen sequenced was PBMCs or T cells enriched from blood (not recorded which). The source is a woman aged 40 to 55 who had been exposed to COVID-19.

This sequence joins TRBV18 and TRBJ1-4; D unclear. The CDR3 spans 15 residues. V lost 0 bases and J 3 bases, leaving 8 bases between the germline ends. Germline V CDR1 and CDR2: KGHSH, LQKENI. For the CDR3, the DNA is TGTGCCAGCTCACCACCGAGTACCTCTAATGAAAAACTGTTTTTT. This gives the protein CASSPPSTSNEKLFF. The variable domain in full, with the rest retrieved from reference TRBV18 and TRBJ1-4, is NAGVMQNPRHLVRRRGQEARLRCSPMKGHSHVYWYRQLPEEGLKFMVYLQKENIIDESGMPKERFSAEFPKEGPSILRIQQVVRGDSAAYFCASSPPSTSNEKLFFGSGTQLSVL.

V usage is TRBV15 and J usage is TRBJ1-5; D gene unclear. Trimming left V 6 bases short and J 3 bases short, with 9 bases between. Germline CDR1 is LNHNV and CDR2 is YYDKDF (reference sequence). This CDR3 is 13 amino acids long. DNA of the CDR3: TGTGCCACCAGTTTAGGAGACAATCAGCCCCAGCATTTT. Residues: CATSLGDNQPQHF.

The chain carries TRBV6-6 and TRBJ2-2; possible D gene TRBD2, 5 bases. Germline V gene lookup returns CDR1 MNHNY and CDR2 SVGAGI (reference sequence). This CDR3 is 12 amino acids long. The germline V and J ends were trimmed by 6 bases and 6 bases, with 8 bases remaining between them. The CDR3 sequence is CASRRAAGELFF. The CDR3 nucleotides are TGTGCCAGCAGGAGGGCGGCCGGGGAGCTGTTTTTT.

The chain links TRBV19 to TRBJ2-1; 12 bases are shared with TRBD2. The CDR3 is made up of 15 amino acids. CDR1 and CDR2 (germline): LNHDA, SQIVND (reference sequence). V was clipped by 1 base and J by 8 bases; unmatched bases: 3. The CDR3 nucleotides read TGTGCCAGTAGTATAGGGACTAGCGGGATCGATGAGCAGTTCTTC. Translated, it gives CASSIGTSGIDEQFF.

The chain is built from TRBV6-5 and TRBJ2-3, with D unresolved. Trimming took 6 bases from V and 2 from J, leaving 12 bases between them. The CDR3 extends over 14 amino acids. Looked up from germline, CDR1 is MNHEY and CDR2 is SVGAGI. Written as DNA, the CDR3 is TGTGCCAGCAGGAATACGGGTTTCACAGATACGCAGTATTTT. It translates to CASRNTGFTDTQYF.

This sequence joins TRBV6-4 and TRBJ2-6; 8 nucleotides agree with TRBD1. The V gene end was trimmed by 3 bases and the J gene end by 0 bases; junction bases not matched to a gene: 4. This CDR3 has 17 amino acids. Germline CDR1 MRHNA, CDR2 SNTAGT. The CDR3 protein is CASSELTGDSGANVLTF. CDR3 DNA sequence: TGTGCCAGCAGTGAACTGACAGGGGACTCTGGGGCCAACGTCCTGACTTTC.

The chain has TRBV7-2 and TRBJ1-1; D may be TRBD1 (6 bases). The CDR3 length is 15 residues. Germline loops: CDR1 SGHTA, CDR2 FQGNSA. The V end lost 3 bases, the J end lost 4 bases, and 15 bases lay between the germline ends. This CDR3 is CASSLTAGTSTEAFF. CDR3 sequence (DNA): TGTGCCAGCAGCTTGACAGCCGGGACAAGCACTGAAGCTTTCTTT.

V is TRBV5-1 and J is TRBJ1-3; TRBD1 is a possible D gene (6 bases). The germline V gene has CDR1 SGHRS and CDR2 YFSETQ. The CDR3 covers 15 residues. V was trimmed by 4 bases and J by 0 bases, leaving 11 bases between them. CDR3 loop: CASSPGQYSGNTIYF. For the CDR3, the DNA is TGCGCCAGCAGCCCAGGACAGTACTCTGGAAACACCATATATTTT.

The chain couples TRBV5-1 to TRBJ2-3; no reliable D call. The CDR3 consists of 18 residues. Germline loops: CDR1 SGHRS, CDR2 YFSETQ. V shed 0 bases and J shed 2 bases, with 19 bases lying between them. This CDR3 reads CASSLGYRSPTNTDTQYF. CDR3 nucleotides: TGCGCCAGCAGCTTGGGGTACCGTTCGCCAACAAACACAGATACGCAGTATTTT.

The rearrangement links TRBV28 to TRBJ1-3; 9 positions match TRBD1. This CDR3 is 14 amino acids long. With V trimmed by 4 bases and J by 4 bases, 2 bases remained unmatched. The germline CDR1 and CDR2 sequences are MDHEN and SYDVKM. DNA for the CDR3: TGTGCCAGCAGTTCGGGACAGGGCGGAAACACCATATATTTT. This gives the protein CASSSGQGGNTIYF.

The V gene is TRBV19, the J gene TRBJ2-5, with a weak D call TRBD1 (5 bases). Germline V lookup: CDR1 LNHDA, CDR2 SQIVND (reference sequence). The CDR3 loop spans 14 amino acids. The germline V and J ends were trimmed by 4 bases and 5 bases, with 14 bases remaining between them. The CDR3 nucleotides read TGTGCCAGTAGTAGAACCTCTAGGGGTGAGACCCAGTACTTC. Its protein is CASSRTSRGETQYF.

The chain carries TRBV28 and TRBJ1-3; 8 bases line up with TRBD1. This CDR3 is built from 14 residues. J gave up 3 bases and V 3 bases, and 1 base lay outside the gene matches. Germline CDR1 is MDHEN and CDR2 is SYDVKM. This CDR3 is CASSFGQGGNTIYF. DNA for the CDR3: TGTGCCAGCAGTTTCGGACAGGGTGGAAACACCATATATTTT.

This chain links TRBV5-4 with TRBJ1-5; the match to TRBD1 covers 10 bases. This CDR3 contains 16 residues. The germline gives CDR1 SGHNT, CDR2 YYREEE (reference sequence). V was pared by 0 bases and J by 5 bases, with 5 bases of the junction left unmatched. CDR3 sequence (DNA): TGTGCCAGCAGCTTGGGGACAGGGGGGAACGATCAGCCCCAGCATTTT. Translated: CASSLGTGGNDQPQHF.

This chain links TRBV7-2 with TRBJ2-5; D is unclear. V lost 7 bases, J lost 5 bases, and 17 bases lay in between. Germline V lookup: CDR1 SGHTA, CDR2 FQGNSA. This CDR3 region has 14 residues. In DNA, the CDR3 is TGTGCCAGCACCCCACCGGAAAGGCGGGAGACCCAGTACTTC. Its protein product is CASTPPERRETQYF.

Only a few counts were recorded for this clone. V and J are TRBV5-5 and TRBJ2-1; TRBD2 matches at 13 bases. In germline, CDR1 is SGHKS, CDR2 YYEKEE (reference sequence). The CDR3 is 15 residues long. Trimming cost V 4 bases and J 8 bases; bases outside gene matches: 6. The DNA of the CDR3 is TGTGCCAGCAGCGCTACTAGCGGGGGGGCCTATGAGCAGTTCTTC. As protein: CASSATSGGAYEQFF.

The V gene is TRBV5-6, the J gene TRBJ2-7, with 13 bases aligning to TRBD2. The CDR3 has 15 residues. V lost 3 bases and J lost 5; bases outside the gene matches: 5. Germline CDR1 and CDR2: SGHDT and YYEEEE. The DNA for the CDR3 is TGTGCCAGCAGCTCACTAGCGGGAGGGCTACACGAGCAGTACTTC. Translating it yields CASSSLAGGLHEQYF.

The V gene is TRBV27, the J gene TRBJ1-2, with TRBD1 identical over 7 bases. The CDR3 totals 15 residues. The junction had 5 bases not matched to a gene; V was cut back by 1 base and J by 3 bases. Per the germline V gene, CDR1 is MNHEY and CDR2 is SMNVEV (reference sequence). CDR3 bases: TGTGCCAGCAGTTTATTCCCAGGGGGAGACTATGGCTACACCTTC. Translated: CASSLFPGGDYGYTF.

This chain connects TRBV6-1 to TRBJ2-7, with 7 bases identical to TRBD1. The CDR3 has 13 residues. The V gene end was trimmed by 6 bases and the J gene end by 3 bases; junction bases not matched to a gene: 5. Germline loops: CDR1 MNHNS, CDR2 SASEGT. The CDR3 sequence is CASSYRGNYEQYF. For the CDR3, the DNA is TGTGCCAGCAGCTACAGGGGTAACTACGAGCAGTACTTC.

The V gene is TRBV28, the J gene TRBJ1-1; TRBD1 aligns across 8 bases. The CDR3 sequence is 15 residues long. From germline, CDR1 is MDHEN and CDR2 SYDVKM. The trim removed 6 bases at V and 0 bases at J, leaving 6 bases unmatched. CDR3 in DNA: TGTGCCAGCAGAGGCCAGACAGGGGTGAACACTGAAGCTTTCTTT. Residues: CASRGQTGVNTEAFF.

This chain uses TRBV9 with TRBJ2-5, with 11 bases matching TRBD2. CDR3 length: 16 amino acids. Trimming took 3 bases from V and 1 from J; bases not matched to a gene: 5. Germline loops: CDR1 SGDLS, CDR2 YYNGEE. CDR3 sequence: CASSAGTSGAQETQYF. As DNA, the CDR3 is TGTGCCAGCAGCGCCGGGACTAGCGGAGCCCAAGAGACCCAGTACTTC.

The CDR3 here is CAISVQGDYEQYF. Written as DNA, the CDR3 is TGTGCCATCAGTGTCCAGGGGGATTACGAGCAGTACTTC. The chain carries TRBV10-3 and TRBJ2-7; 7 bases agree with TRBD1. The CDR3 is 13 amino acids. J lost 4 bases, V lost 4 bases, and 4 bases had no gene match. Germline V gene lookup returns CDR1 ENHRY and CDR2 SYGVKD.

As concerns this clone: Other DNA sequences in this sample translate to the same CDR3. The genes are TRBV10-3 and TRBJ1-1, with D unresolved. V shed 6 bases and J shed 1 base, with 9 bases lying between them. Per the germline V gene, CDR1 is ENHRY and CDR2 is SYGVKD. There are 13 residues in the CDR3. The CDR3 nucleotides are TGTGCCATCAGCCCCGGCGGGAACACTGAAGCTTTCTTT. Encoded protein: CAISPGGNTEAFF.

This chain uses TRBV7-2 with TRBJ2-2, with TRBD1 identical over 9 bases. Germline-derived CDR1 and CDR2 are SGHTA and FQGNSA. After removal of 5 bases from V and 5 bases from J, the junction contained 3 bases not matched to a gene. The CDR3 runs 14 residues. CDR3 in DNA: TGTGCCAGCAGCGCCGGACAGGGGACCGGGGAGCTGTTTTTT. This encodes CASSAGQGTGELFF.

V gene TRBV7-2 combines with J gene TRBJ2-2; no clear D. Germline V gives CDR1 SGHTA, CDR2 FQGNSA. V lost 6 bases and J 1 base, leaving 6 bases between the germline ends. The CDR3 is made up of 13 amino acids. In DNA form, the CDR3 reads TGTGCCAGCAGTAGTCTGAACACCGGGGAGCTGTTTTTT. Translated, it gives CASSSLNTGELFF.